Each of the 17 T cell receptor beta chains below was sequenced from the same sample in a study of OX40 agonist ivuxolimab in advanced cancers. Library preparation employed the immunoSEQ multiplex PCR assay. This immuneACCESS table, as held by TCRdb, lists in-frame sequences with V and J called but not all clones. Of the missing ones, under half trace to an unresolved V gene in checked studies; the others have no known cause. The sample profile shows 26,000 or so clones; more than 70% of them were found once. Of the sample, about 14% is held by the ten largest clones. Specimen: CD4+ or CD8+ T cells sorted from blood, collected in a trial of the OX40 agonist ivuxolimab. Receptors were obtained from an adult with an advanced solid tumor such as melanoma, head and neck, liver or kidney cancer.

The chain uses TRBV12-5 and TRBJ2-3; D is uncertain. Trimming removed 6 bases from V and 3 bases from J, with 4 bases in between. CDR3 length: 11 residues. The germline gives CDR1 LGHNT, CDR2 FRNRAP. CDR3 coding DNA: TGTGCTAGTGGCCTTACAGATACGCAGTATTTT. As protein: CASGLTDTQYF.

The gene calls are TRBV7-2 and TRBJ1-1; D remains unclear. Per the germline V gene, CDR1 is SGHTA and CDR2 is FQGNSA. Between the trimmed V and J ends, which lost 1 base and 9 bases, there was a span of 12 bases. The CDR3 has 13 residues. CDR3 in DNA: TGTGCCAGCAGCTTAGGCAAGGAGAGAAAAGCTTTCTTT. It translates to CASSLGKERKAFF. Variable domain in full (rest from reference TRBV7-2 and TRBJ1-1): GAGVSQSPSNKVTEKGKDVELRCDPISGHTALYWYRQSLGQGLEFLIYFQGNSAPDKSGLPSDRFSAERTGGSVSTLTIQRTQQEDSAVYLCASSLGKERKAFFGQGTRLTVV.

The chain carries TRBV7-6 and TRBJ2-5; 13 bases are shared with TRBD2. Germline CDR1 is SGHVS and CDR2 is FNYEAQ. The J segment lost 5 bases and the V segment lost 2 bases, leaving 8 bases of the junction unmatched. This CDR3 region has 17 residues. CDR3 nucleotide sequence: TGTGCCAGCAGCTTATTTCGGACTAGCGGGGGCGGTGAGACCCAGTACTTC. Its translation is CASSLFRTSGGGETQYF.

This clone was recorded only once. The V gene is TRBV6-6, the J gene TRBJ1-2, with a weak D call TRBD1 (5 bases). The CDR3 contains 13 residues. Germline CDR1 reads MNHNY; CDR2 reads SVGAGI (reference sequence). V was clipped by 2 bases and J by 5 bases, with 9 bases between them. CDR3 sequence: CASSYGREYGYTF. CDR3 DNA: TGTGCCAGCAGTTACGGCAGGGAATATGGCTACACCTTC.

The rearrangement uses TRBV4-1 and TRBJ1-6; TRBD1 is a possible D gene (6 bases). There are 16 residues in the CDR3. Germline-derived CDR1 and CDR2 are MGHRA and YSYEKL. V lost 3 bases and J 4 bases, leaving 13 bases between the germline ends. For the CDR3, the DNA is TGCGCCAGCAGCCACTTGGGGGGACAATATAATTCACCCCTCCACTTT. Translation gives CASSHLGGQYNSPLHF.

CDR3 DNA: TGTGCCTGGAGTGTACAGGTTGAAGCTTTCTTT. This gives the protein CAWSVQVEAFF. The chain joins TRBV30 to TRBJ1-1; a possible D gene is TRBD1 (5 bases). There are 11 residues in the CDR3. CDR1 is GTSNPN and CDR2 is SVGIG in the germline V gene (reference sequence). Trimming took off 0 bases at V and 7 bases at J, with 6 bases between the two ends.

V usage is TRBV5-6 and J usage is TRBJ1-3; no clear D gene. V lost 0 bases and J lost 0, with 7 bases in between. The CDR3 totals 15 residues. From germline, CDR1 is SGHDT and CDR2 YYEEEE. CDR3 loop: CASSLGTYSGNTIYF. In DNA, the CDR3 is TGTGCCAGCAGCTTGGGTACCTACTCTGGAAACACCATATATTTT.

This clone has only a few counts. The rearrangement joins TRBV7-9 to TRBJ2-7; 8 nucleotides line up with TRBD2. Trimming cost V 5 bases and J 5 bases; bases outside gene matches: 8. CDR1 and CDR2 from the germline V gene are SEHNR and FQNEAQ (reference sequence). This CDR3 region has 14 residues. The CDR3 reads CASSLRGREDEQYF. The DNA for the CDR3 is TGTGCCAGCAGCCTCCGGGGGCGGGAGGACGAGCAGTACTTC.

The chain recombines TRBV30 with TRBJ1-1, with D maybe TRBD1 (6 bases). Trimming removed 0 bases at V and 6 bases at J, with 14 bases between. The CDR3 runs 14 residues. CDR1 is GTSNPN, CDR2 SVGIG, per germline (reference sequence). CDR3 region: CAWSVPPGEPEAFF. CDR3 nucleotide sequence: TGTGCCTGGAGTGTACCCCCAGGGGAGCCTGAAGCTTTCTTT.

The chain couples TRBV18 to TRBJ2-6, with no clear D. CDR1 KGHSH and CDR2 LQKENI come from the germline V gene. This CDR3 has 15 amino acids. The germline V and J ends were trimmed by 2 bases and 4 bases, with 9 bases remaining between them. The CDR3 nucleotides are TGTGCCAGCTCACCAATCGGAGCCGGGGCCAACGTCCTGACTTTC. Protein sequence: CASSPIGAGANVLTF.

The chain recombines TRBV7-2 with TRBJ2-1, with 8 bases fitting TRBD2. The ends lost 6 bases at V and 6 bases at J; junction bases unmatched: 10. The CDR3 is 15 residues long. Germline V gives CDR1 SGHTA, CDR2 FQGNSA. The CDR3 nucleotides are TGTGCCAGCAGAAAAGGCCGGGGGGGGCCCAATGAGCAGTTCTTC. It yields the protein CASRKGRGGPNEQFF.

In DNA, the CDR3 is TGTGCCAGCAGCTTAGTGGGCGGGGGGAACTACGAGCAGTACTTC. Protein sequence: CASSLVGGGNYEQYF. The chain links TRBV7-9 to TRBJ2-7, with 8 positions matching TRBD2. CDR1 is SEHNR, CDR2 FQNEAQ, per germline (reference sequence). Unmatched junction bases numbered 5, after V lost 1 base and J lost 3 bases. The CDR3 length is 15 residues.

The V gene is TRBV6-1, the J gene TRBJ2-7; D not certain. From germline, CDR1 is MNHNS and CDR2 SASEGT. This CDR3 is 13 amino acids long. The ends were cut back, 7 bases at V and 6 bases at J, with 16 bases in the middle. The CDR3 region has the DNA TGTGCCAGCAAGGTCACAACCACCTCCGAGCAGTACTTC. This encodes CASKVTTTSEQYF.

The rearrangement uses TRBV7-2 and TRBJ2-1; 8 positions agree with TRBD2. The CDR3 covers 17 residues. Per germline, CDR1 SGHTA and CDR2 FQGNSA. With 5 bases clipped from V and 9 bases from J, the junction kept 18 bases outside the gene matches. The CDR3 protein is CASSVRAAGRGAGEQFF. CDR3 nucleotides: TGTGCCAGCAGCGTTAGGGCAGCTGGGCGGGGGGCAGGTGAGCAGTTCTTC.

The gene calls are TRBV30 and TRBJ2-7; the D gene could be TRBD1 or TRBD2 (6 bases each). This CDR3 has 14 residues. The V gene's germline CDR1 is GTSNPN and CDR2 SVGIG (reference sequence). V lost 5 bases, J lost 6 bases, and 20 bases lay in between. Here the CDR3 DNA reads TGTGCCTGGGGATTTTGGGGGCGGGGACGCGAGCAGTACTTC. It is translated as CAWGFWGRGREQYF.

The V gene is TRBV14, the J gene TRBJ1-4, with a tentative D call TRBD1 (5 bases). Trimming shortened V by 0 bases and J by 7 bases, and 15 bases separated the two germline ends. The length of the CDR3 is 16 residues. The V gene's germline CDR1 is SGHDN and CDR2 FVKESK. The CDR3 DNA reads TGTGCCAGCAGCCAAGACCCGGCAGGGAAGGGTGAAAAACTGTTTTTT. Protein sequence: CASSQDPAGKGEKLFF.

The V gene is TRBV29-1, the J gene TRBJ2-1; D is perhaps TRBD1 (5 bases). The germline V and J ends were trimmed by 6 bases and 7 bases, with 10 bases remaining between them. The CDR3 sequence is 11 residues long. Germline values: CDR1 SQVTM, CDR2 ANQGSEA. Here the CDR3 reads CSVGHQNEQFF. The CDR3 nucleotides read TGCAGCGTCGGACACCAGAATGAGCAGTTCTTC.